The 11 T cell receptor beta chains below all came from one sample that was sequenced in a study of OX40 agonist ivuxolimab in advanced cancers. Library preparation employed the immunoSEQ multiplex PCR assay. Imported from immuneACCESS, the table was reduced by TCRdb to in-frame sequences with V and J called. These copies leave out some clones; in studies compared against another copy, an unresolved V gene accounts for under half, and the cause of the remainder is not known. Across this sample there are about 75,000 clones, with roughly nine tenths seen only once. The top ten hold 0.35% to 0.45% of the sample. This material consisted of CD4+ or CD8+ T cells sorted from blood, taken in a trial of the OX40 agonist ivuxolimab. These receptors came from an adult with an advanced solid tumor such as melanoma, head and neck, liver or kidney cancer.

In DNA form, the CDR3 reads TGTGCCAGCAGTTTAAGTCAGCAGACCCAGTACTTC. As protein: CASSLSQQTQYF. This chain connects TRBV28 to TRBJ2-5; D not certain. With 2 bases removed from V and 6 bases from J, the gap between germline ends came to 7 bases. This CDR3 region has 12 residues. The germline V gene encodes CDR1 MDHEN and CDR2 SYDVKM.

This rearrangement joins TRBV5-5 to TRBJ1-2; the D is unclear. CDR1 is SGHKS, CDR2 YYEKEE, per germline (reference sequence). V was clipped by 2 bases and J by 3 bases, with 8 bases between them. The CDR3 contains 13 residues. Here the CDR3 DNA reads TGTGCCAGCAGCTTTCGCCAGGACTATGGCTACACCTTC. Amino acid sequence: CASSFRQDYGYTF.

This chain joins TRBV5-1 and TRBJ1-4, with TRBD1 identical over 8 bases. The CDR3 consists of 14 residues. Germline V gene data show CDR1 as SGHRS and CDR2 as YFSETQ. With 4 bases clipped from V and 8 bases from J, the junction kept 7 bases outside the gene matches. The CDR3 here is CASSNGQGNEKLFF. CDR3 in DNA: TGCGCCAGCAGCAATGGACAGGGAAACGAAAAACTGTTTTTT.

The CDR3 sequence: CATTGVSEQYF. CDR3 DNA sequence: TGTGCCACCACGGGGGTCAGCGAGCAGTACTTC. The V and J genes are TRBV6-1 and TRBJ2-7, with D perhaps TRBD2 (6 bases). The germline CDR1 and CDR2 sequences are MNHNS and SASEGT. Trimming cost V 10 bases and J 6 bases, with 13 bases left between them. The CDR3 extends over 11 amino acids.

V gene TRBV25-1 combines with J gene TRBJ2-5; the match to TRBD1 covers 10 bases. Germline-derived CDR1 and CDR2 are MGHDK and SYGVNS. V was pared by 4 bases and J by 4 bases, with 6 bases of the junction left unmatched. The CDR3 runs 15 residues. This chain's CDR3 is CASSARQGAGETQYF. The CDR3 nucleotides read TGTGCCAGCAGTGCCCGACAGGGGGCGGGAGAGACCCAGTACTTC.

The chain combines TRBV28 with TRBJ2-1; tentative D call: TRBD2 (5 bases). V lost 6 bases and J 1 base, leaving 13 bases between the germline ends. Germline-derived CDR1 and CDR2 are MDHEN and SYDVKM. The CDR3 loop spans 15 amino acids. The CDR3 is CASRTLGVSYNEQFF. The CDR3 nucleotides are TGTGCCAGCAGGACTCTCGGGGTTTCCTACAATGAGCAGTTCTTC.

This clone was observed once. V and J are TRBV28 and TRBJ2-1, with D perhaps assigned TRBD1 or TRBD2 (5 bases each). In germline, CDR1 is MDHEN, CDR2 SYDVKM. With 10 bases removed from V and 4 bases from J, the gap between germline ends came to 20 bases. The CDR3 sequence is 15 residues long. CDR3 sequence (DNA): TGTGCCACCGTATCCAGGGACCCGCCTTACAATGAGCAGTTCTTC. Translating it yields CATVSRDPPYNEQFF.

The chain is built from TRBV7-8 and TRBJ1-1; D is undetermined. Germline V gene data show CDR1 as SGHVS and CDR2 as FQNEAQ. The CDR3 spans 12 residues. V was trimmed by 5 bases and J by 4 bases, leaving 8 bases between them. CDR3 DNA sequence: TGTGCCAGCAGCACGGACGGCACTGAAGCTTTCTTT. Its translation: CASSTDGTEAFF.

The chain employs TRBV10-3 and TRBJ1-2; 7 nucleotides line up with TRBD1. Germline CDR1 and CDR2: ENHRY and SYGVKD. CDR3 length equals 16 residues. J gave up 0 bases and V 5 bases, and 9 bases lay outside the gene matches. The CDR3 reads CAISQGGDIANYGYTF. CDR3 bases: TGTGCCATCAGTCAGGGGGGCGATATAGCTAACTATGGCTACACCTTC.

The chain carries TRBV27 and TRBJ1-1, with 7 positions matching TRBD1. Per the germline V gene, CDR1 is MNHEY and CDR2 is SMNVEV (reference sequence). With V trimmed by 4 bases and J by 7 bases, 12 bases remained unmatched. CDR3 length equals 15 residues. CDR3 amino acids: CASSSDRTGLFEAFF. The CDR3 DNA follows: TGTGCCAGCAGTTCAGACCGGACAGGTTTGTTTGAAGCTTTCTTT.

The gene calls are TRBV5-1 and TRBJ2-2; D tentatively fits TRBD1 or TRBD2 (5 bases each). The CDR3 length is 15 residues. Germline CDR1 SGHRS, CDR2 YFSETQ. The V and J ends lost 4 bases and 0 bases respectively, with 10 bases between them. The CDR3 sequence: CASSRGTANTGELFF. CDR3 coding DNA: TGCGCCAGCAGCCGAGGGACCGCGAACACCGGGGAGCTGTTTTTT.